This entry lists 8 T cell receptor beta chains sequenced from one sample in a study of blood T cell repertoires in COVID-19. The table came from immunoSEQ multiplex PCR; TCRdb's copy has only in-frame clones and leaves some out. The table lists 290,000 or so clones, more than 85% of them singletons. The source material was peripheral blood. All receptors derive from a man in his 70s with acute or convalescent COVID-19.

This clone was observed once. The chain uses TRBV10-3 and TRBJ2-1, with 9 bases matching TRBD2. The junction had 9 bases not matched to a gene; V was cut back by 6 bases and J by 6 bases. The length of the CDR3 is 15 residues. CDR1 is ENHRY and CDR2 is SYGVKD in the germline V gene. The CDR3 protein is CAIRDVAGASNEQFF. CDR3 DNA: TGTGCCATCAGGGACGTAGCGGGGGCAAGCAATGAGCAGTTCTTC.

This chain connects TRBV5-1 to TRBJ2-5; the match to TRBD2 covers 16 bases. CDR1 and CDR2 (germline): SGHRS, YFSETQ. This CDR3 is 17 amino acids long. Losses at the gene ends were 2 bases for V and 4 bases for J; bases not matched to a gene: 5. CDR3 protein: CASSFGTSGGAAETQYF. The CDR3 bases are TGCGCCAGCAGCTTCGGGACTAGCGGGGGGGCCGCAGAGACCCAGTACTTC.

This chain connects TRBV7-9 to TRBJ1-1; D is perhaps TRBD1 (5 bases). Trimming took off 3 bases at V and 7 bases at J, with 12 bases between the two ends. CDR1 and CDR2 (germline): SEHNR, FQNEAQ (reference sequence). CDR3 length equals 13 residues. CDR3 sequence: CASSLGSGGEAFF. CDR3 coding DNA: TGTGCCAGCAGCTTGGGGTCGGGGGGTGAAGCTTTCTTT.

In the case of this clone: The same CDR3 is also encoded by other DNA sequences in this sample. The chain's CDR3 is CASSQEILTSGGTDTQYF. In DNA form, the CDR3 reads TGTGCCAGCAGCCAAGAGATCCTCACTAGCGGTGGCACAGATACGCAGTATTTT. J is TRBJ2-3 and V is TRBV4-2; TRBD2 matches 8 bases. In germline, CDR1 is LGHNA, CDR2 YNFKEQ. V dropped 0 bases and J dropped 1; count of bases not matched to a gene: 9. The CDR3 runs 18 residues.

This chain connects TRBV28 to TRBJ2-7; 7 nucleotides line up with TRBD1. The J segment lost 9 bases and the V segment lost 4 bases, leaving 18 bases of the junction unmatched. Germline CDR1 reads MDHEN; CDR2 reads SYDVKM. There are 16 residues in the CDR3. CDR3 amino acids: CASSSLGDSTRSVQYF. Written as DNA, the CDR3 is TGTGCCAGCAGTTCCCTGGGGGACAGCACCAGATCGGTGCAGTACTTC.

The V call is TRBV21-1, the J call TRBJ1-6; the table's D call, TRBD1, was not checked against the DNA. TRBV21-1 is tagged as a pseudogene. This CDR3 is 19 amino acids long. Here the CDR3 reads CASSKPRTGEGVDNSPLHF. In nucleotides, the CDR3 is TGTGCCAGCAGCAAACCCCGGACAGGGGAGGGGGTGGATAATTCACCCCTCCACTTT.

CDR3 region: CSVRQGINIQYF. The CDR3 coding sequence is TGCAGCGTAAGGCAGGGGATAAACATTCAGTACTTC. The V call is TRBV29-1, the J call TRBJ2-4; TRBD1 might be the D (6 bases). Trimming pared 6 bases from V and 6 bases from J, leaving 12 bases between. CDR3 length: 12 amino acids. Germline-derived CDR1 and CDR2 are SQVTM and ANQGSEA.

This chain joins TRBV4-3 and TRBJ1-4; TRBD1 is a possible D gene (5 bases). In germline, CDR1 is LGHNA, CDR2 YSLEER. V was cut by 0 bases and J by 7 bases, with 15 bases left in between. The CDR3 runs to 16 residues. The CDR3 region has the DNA TGCGCCAGCAGCCAAGAGCCCCAGGGAGGAAGTGAAAAACTGTTTTTT. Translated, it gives CASSQEPQGGSEKLFF.